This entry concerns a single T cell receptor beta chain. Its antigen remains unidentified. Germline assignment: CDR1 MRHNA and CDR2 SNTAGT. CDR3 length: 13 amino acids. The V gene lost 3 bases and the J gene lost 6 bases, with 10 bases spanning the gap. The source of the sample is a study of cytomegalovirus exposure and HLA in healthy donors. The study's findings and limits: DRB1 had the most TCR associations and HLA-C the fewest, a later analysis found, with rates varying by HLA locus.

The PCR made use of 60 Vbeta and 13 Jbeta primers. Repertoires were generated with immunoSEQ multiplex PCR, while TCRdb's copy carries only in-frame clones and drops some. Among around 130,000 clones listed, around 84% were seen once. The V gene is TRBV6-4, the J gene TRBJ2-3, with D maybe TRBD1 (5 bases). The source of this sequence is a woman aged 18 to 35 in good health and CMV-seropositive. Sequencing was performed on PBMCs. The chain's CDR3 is CASSEEQEDTQYF. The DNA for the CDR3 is TGTGCCAGCAGTGAAGAACAGGAGGATACGCAGTATTTT.